This TCR beta chain was recorded in a study of T cells in Graves' hyperthyroidism and ophthalmopathy. V was pared by 5 bases and J by 3 bases, with 19 bases between. The CDR3 has 16 amino acids. Fresh 10 ml peripheral blood yielded PBMCs. Amplified TCR beta CDR3 regions came from RNA transcripts. The HTBI primer set was used in a first-round RT-PCR of the TCR CDR3. TCRdb recomputed calls from the multiplex PCR reads with MiXCR, one row per CDR3 protein. The table includes under 650,000 distinct CDR3 sequences, under 20% detected once. This clonotype showed up many times. The sequencing input was blood. The chain employs TRBV12-3 or TRBV12-4 and TRBJ1-2; D not resolved. This TCR came from a woman in her thirties with Graves' hyperthyroidism. The CDR3 DNA reads TGTGCCAGCAGTGCCGTATGGTCTTGGGTTCACTATGGCTACACCTTC. As protein: CASSAVWSWVHYGYTF.